This entry lists 21 T cell receptor beta chains sequenced from one sample in a study of blood T cells in healthy people across ages. Together with a sample-barcoded 5' primer, a J-beta primer mix was included in a second PCR lasting about 6 to 11 cycles. TCRdb reprocessed the 5' RACE reads with MiXCR, giving one entry per CDR3 protein. Of 1 million to 1.2 million distinct CDR3 sequences detected, around two fifths appear once; the ten largest clones hold about an eighth. The specimen was blood. These receptors were taken from a man between 18 and 29 years old in good health.

The rearrangement uses TRBV7-8 and TRBJ1-2; a weak D match, TRBD1 (5 bases). CDR1 and CDR2 from the germline V gene are SGHVS and FQNEAQ. Trimming shortened V by 1 base and J by 2 bases, and 11 bases separated the two germline ends. The CDR3 runs 15 residues. In DNA, the CDR3 is TGTGCCAGCAGCTTAGTACGGGCAGGGAACTATGGCTACACCTTC. Its protein product is CASSLVRAGNYGYTF.

This clonotype has ten or more counts. The chain is built from TRBV7-2 and TRBJ2-1; D perhaps matches TRBD1 (5 bases). This CDR3 contains 13 residues. Germline V lookup: CDR1 SGHTA, CDR2 FQGNSA. V shed 0 bases and J shed 7 bases, with 7 bases lying between them. CDR3 nucleotides: TGTGCCAGCAGCTTAGCCCAGGGAAATGAGCAGTTCTTC. The encoded protein is CASSLAQGNEQFF. The complete variable domain, with remaining parts taken from reference TRBV7-2 and TRBJ2-1, reads GAGVSQSPSNKVTEKGKDVELRCDPISGHTALYWYRQSLGQGLEFLIYFQGNSAPDKSGLPSDRFSAERTGGSVSTLTIQRTQQEDSAVYLCASSLAQGNEQFFGPGTRLTVL.

The V gene is TRBV7-2, the J gene TRBJ1-1; weak D call: TRBD1 (6 bases). CDR3 length: 14 amino acids. V gave up 5 bases and J gave up 1 base, with 11 bases separating them. Germline values: CDR1 SGHTA, CDR2 FQGNSA. As DNA, the CDR3 is TGTGCCAGCAGCCGGGGGGCTGAGAACACTGAAGCTTTCTTT. Its translation is CASSRGAENTEAFF.

The CDR3 reads CASSPRDGERLGTDTQYF. The CDR3 DNA reads as TGTGCCAGCAGCCCCCGCGACGGAGAGCGCTTAGGAACAGATACGCAGTATTTT. The chain joins TRBV21-1 to TRBJ2-3; the DNA was not compared with TRBD1, the D call given in the table. TRBV21-1 is designated a pseudogene. This CDR3 contains 18 residues.

V is TRBV5-4 and J is TRBJ1-2, with 8 bases lining up with TRBD1. Germline CDR1 SGHNT, CDR2 YYREEE (reference sequence). There are 15 residues in the CDR3. J was trimmed by 4 bases and V by 0 bases; bases with no gene match: 5. The CDR3 sequence: CASSLEAGGAYGYTF. The CDR3 DNA sequence: TGTGCCAGCAGCTTGGAGGCAGGGGGCGCCTATGGCTACACCTTC.

This clonotype was observed many times. The chain carries TRBV9 and TRBJ2-2; no clear D. Germline V lookup: CDR1 SGDLS, CDR2 YYNGEE. Trimming pared 0 bases from V and 5 bases from J, leaving 2 bases between. This CDR3 comprises 12 residues. The CDR3 sequence: CASSVDTGELFF. The CDR3 DNA follows: TGTGCCAGCAGCGTAGATACCGGGGAGCTGTTTTTT.

This chain's CDR3 is CASGVDSSGEQFF. As DNA, the CDR3 is TGTGCTAGTGGTGTCGACAGTTCTGGCGAGCAGTTCTTC. V gene TRBV12-5 combines with J gene TRBJ2-1; a possible D gene is TRBD1 (5 bases). Per germline, CDR1 LGHNT and CDR2 FRNRAP. The CDR3 extends over 13 amino acids. V was pared by 5 bases and J by 10 bases, with 15 bases between.

This clonotype was seen a few times. The V gene is TRBV20-1, the J gene TRBJ2-7; TRBD1 aligns across 9 bases. CDR3 length equals 13 residues. Germline-derived CDR1 and CDR2 are DFQATT and SNEGSKA (reference sequence). V dropped 5 bases and J dropped 2; count of bases not matched to a gene: 4. CDR3 sequence reads: CSASGTGPYEQYF. Written as DNA, the CDR3 is TGCAGTGCTTCCGGGACAGGGCCCTACGAGCAGTACTTC.

This clonotype occurred a few times. CDR3 bases: TGTGCCAGCAGTTTAGGGGGAATGCGGCGCAATCAGCCCCAGCATTTT. It specifies CASSLGGMRRNQPQHF. This sequence joins TRBV12-3 or TRBV12-4 and TRBJ1-5; D gene uncertain. The CDR3 is 16 residues long. The ends were cut back, 1 base at V and 2 bases at J, with 12 bases in the middle.

A note on this clonotype: A much larger clone differs from this one at a single base, so this may be a read error. CDR3 nucleotides: TGTGCCAGCAGTCCCAGACAGTTATCCTACAAGCAGTACTTC. This encodes CASSPRQLSYKQYF. The rearrangement joins TRBV6-2 or TRBV6-3 to TRBJ2-7; TRBD1 might be the D (5 bases). There are 14 residues in the CDR3. From germline, CDR1 is MNHEY and CDR2 SVGEGT.

V usage is TRBV7-2 and J usage is TRBJ2-5; a weak D match, TRBD2 (5 bases). CDR3 length: 14 residues. Trimming stripped 0 bases from V and 4 bases from J, with 9 bases between. Per the germline V gene, CDR1 is SGHTA and CDR2 is FQGNSA. CDR3 sequence reads: CASSLATRTETQYF. In DNA, the CDR3 is TGTGCCAGCAGCTTAGCCACTAGGACAGAGACCCAGTACTTC.

This clonotype was seen a few times. The chain carries TRBV7-8 and TRBJ1-2; D possibly corresponds to TRBD1 (5 bases). The CDR3 runs to 13 residues. Germline-derived CDR1 and CDR2 are SGHVS and FQNEAQ. V was clipped by 0 bases and J by 4 bases, with 6 bases between them. The CDR3 reads CASSLATAYGYTF. The CDR3 DNA reads as TGTGCCAGCAGCTTAGCGACAGCCTATGGCTACACCTTC.

V and J are TRBV12-3 or TRBV12-4 and TRBJ2-2; the D gene is possibly TRBD2 (6 bases). This CDR3 has 14 amino acids. The V end was cut by 5 bases, the J end by 7 bases, with 14 bases between. CDR3 nucleotides: TGTGCCAGCAGTCCCCGGCCGGAGGGCGGGGAGCTGTTTTTT. Its translation is CASSPRPEGGELFF.

This clonotype was seen a few times. The V call is TRBV9, the J call TRBJ2-5; D unclear. Germline CDR1 and CDR2: SGDLS and YYNGEE. V dropped 1 base and J dropped 0 bases, with 7 bases sitting between them. The CDR3 covers 14 residues. CDR3 residues: CASSVKAHQETQYF. CDR3 DNA sequence: TGTGCCAGCAGCGTAAAGGCTCACCAAGAGACCCAGTACTTC.

J is TRBJ1-5 and V is TRBV10-3, with a tentative D call TRBD1 (5 bases). The CDR3 totals 14 residues. Deletions cut 2 bases from V and 5 bases from J, with 10 bases between. Per germline, CDR1 ENHRY and CDR2 SYGVKD. The CDR3 DNA is TGTGCCATCAGTGAGGGGGGGGTAGATCAGCCCCAGCATTTT. Encoded protein: CAISEGGVDQPQHF.

This clonotype was seen only a few times. The rearrangement uses TRBV6-5 and TRBJ2-3, with D possibly being TRBD1 or TRBD2 (6 bases each). This CDR3 has 15 residues. Trimming cost V 10 bases and J 4 bases, with 21 bases left between them. Germline V gene sequence: CDR1 MNHEY, CDR2 SVGAGI. Here the CDR3 DNA reads TGTGCCACCAAAGGAGAAGGGGGGTTCGCAGATACGCAGTATTTT. Amino acids: CATKGEGGFADTQYF.

To note about this clonotype: A read error may account for a junction end that differs from germline. The chain employs TRBV12-3 or TRBV12-4 and TRBJ1-5, with TRBD1 as a possible D gene (6 bases). The CDR3 totals 18 residues. In DNA form, the CDR3 reads TGTGCCGGCAGTCCTAATTTTTGGGTGACAGGAGAAAATCAGCCCCAGCATTTT. It yields the protein CAGSPNFWVTGENQPQHF.

The rearrangement joins TRBV6-5 to TRBJ1-1; D may be TRBD1 (6 bases). Germline V gene sequence: CDR1 MNHEY, CDR2 SVGAGI. The CDR3 is made up of 11 amino acids. V lost 2 bases and J 9 bases, leaving 7 bases between the germline ends. CDR3 residues: CASSYQGKAFF. The CDR3 region has the DNA TGTGCCAGCAGTTACCAGGGGAAAGCTTTCTTT.

V usage is TRBV27 and J usage is TRBJ1-1; D is ambiguous. Per germline, CDR1 MNHEY and CDR2 SMNVEV (reference sequence). The CDR3 has 12 amino acids. Trimming pared 4 bases from V and 10 bases from J, leaving 13 bases between. CDR3 sequence: CASSSVRGVAFF. CDR3 DNA sequence: TGTGCCAGCAGTTCCGTTCGCGGGGTAGCTTTCTTT.

V and J are TRBV28 and TRBJ1-5, with 9 bases aligning to TRBD1. This CDR3 is 17 amino acids long. The germline gives CDR1 MDHEN, CDR2 SYDVKM. V lost 4 bases and J lost 3; bases outside the gene matches: 10. As DNA, the CDR3 is TGTGCCAGCAGTTCCAACAGGGGGCGTAATTCCAATCAGCCCCAGCATTTT. This translates into CASSSNRGRNSNQPQHF.

This clonotype came up a few times. The rearrangement links TRBV4-1 to TRBJ2-7; tentatively, D is TRBD1 (6 bases). Trimming removed 3 bases at V and 2 bases at J, with 14 bases between. The CDR3 is 15 amino acids. In germline, CDR1 is MGHRA, CDR2 YSYEKL. The CDR3 spells CASSQTPQGPYEQYF. The CDR3 DNA is TGCGCCAGCAGCCAGACCCCACAGGGCCCCTACGAGCAGTACTTC.